This entry is about one TCR beta chain. Systemic immunosuppression or a history of autoimmune disease excluded patients. Only in-frame clones appear in the TCRdb table, and some are missing; sequencing was by immunoSEQ multiplex PCR. The sample carries 65,000 to 80,000 clones, approximately 91% recorded once. These data belong to a study of OX40 agonist ivuxolimab in advanced cancers. With 5 bases clipped from V and 3 bases from J, the junction kept 4 bases outside the gene matches. CDR3 length: 15 amino acids. Germline lookup yields CDR1 MNHEY and CDR2 SVGAGI. This specimen consisted of CD4+ or CD8+ T cells sorted from blood, obtained in a trial of the OX40 agonist ivuxolimab. The source is an adult with an advanced solid tumor such as melanoma, head and neck, liver or kidney cancer. V gene TRBV6-5 combines with J gene TRBJ1-3; TRBD1 agrees at 10 bases. CDR3 coding DNA: TGTGCCAGCAGTACCGGACAGGGGGTTGGAAACACCATATATTTT. Its translation: CASSTGQGVGNTIYF.